This T cell receptor beta chain originates from a study of T cells in Graves' hyperthyroidism and ophthalmopathy. Study results and caveats: A model of 13 V-J pairs discriminated ophthalmopathy from stable hyperthyroidism.

There are 14 residues in the CDR3. CDR1 is SNHLY and CDR2 is FYNNEI in the germline V gene. The V segment lost 7 bases and the J segment 1 base; nucleotides outside the gene matches: 4. With a duration under 2 months, the hyperthyroidism was newly diagnosed in patients aged 18 to 65. PBMCs stemmed from less than 13 ml fresh peripheral blood. This clonotype was detected many times. As yet, its antigen is unknown. There were TCR beta CDR3 regions amplified from RNA transcripts. Carried out on the TCR CDR3, a first-round RT-PCR used the HTBI primer set. MiXCR, applied by TCRdb to the multiplex PCR reads, yields one record per CDR3 protein. In the table there are more than 600,000 distinct CDR3 sequences, about 16% of which are singletons.

The chain couples TRBV2 to TRBJ2-1, with 7 positions matching TRBD2. This TCR came from a man in his late teens or twenties with Graves' hyperthyroidism. The sequenced sample consisted of blood. The CDR3 protein is CASTDGGSYNEQFF. CDR3 in DNA: TGTGCCAGCACCGACGGGGGGTCCTACAATGAGCAGTTCTTC. Drawing the rest from reference TRBV2 and TRBJ2-1, the complete variable domain is EPEVTQTPSHQVTQMGQEVILRCVPISNHLYFYWYRQILGQKVEFLVSFYNNEISEKSEIFDDQFSVERPDGSNFTLKIRSTKLEDSAMYFCASTDGGSYNEQFFGPGTRLTVL.